This T cell receptor beta chain is from a study of T cell responses to AZD1222 COVID-19 vaccine. Study in general: Timing groups of about 4 and about 12 weeks for second doses were pooled. Broader study findings: Donors, mostly white British, included more females; clonal diversity was possibly underestimated.

Concerning this clone: Its antigen is unidentified.

The method was immunoSEQ multiplex PCR; TCRdb's version includes in-frame clones alone and lacks a portion of them. The sample carries approximately 160,000 clones, about 90% recorded once. Trimming removed 8 bases from V and 5 bases from J, with 13 bases in between. CDR3 length: 12 residues. The germline V gene has CDR1 MNHEY and CDR2 SVGAGI. The chain carries TRBV6-5 and TRBJ2-7, with a tentative D call TRBD2 (6 bases). This sequence was found in an adult in good health. This specimen consisted of peripheral blood, obtained on day 0 of AZD1222 vaccination. The chain's CDR3 is CASSRRRDEQYF. CDR3 nucleotides: TGTGCCAGCTCCAGAAGGAGGGACGAGCAGTACTTC.